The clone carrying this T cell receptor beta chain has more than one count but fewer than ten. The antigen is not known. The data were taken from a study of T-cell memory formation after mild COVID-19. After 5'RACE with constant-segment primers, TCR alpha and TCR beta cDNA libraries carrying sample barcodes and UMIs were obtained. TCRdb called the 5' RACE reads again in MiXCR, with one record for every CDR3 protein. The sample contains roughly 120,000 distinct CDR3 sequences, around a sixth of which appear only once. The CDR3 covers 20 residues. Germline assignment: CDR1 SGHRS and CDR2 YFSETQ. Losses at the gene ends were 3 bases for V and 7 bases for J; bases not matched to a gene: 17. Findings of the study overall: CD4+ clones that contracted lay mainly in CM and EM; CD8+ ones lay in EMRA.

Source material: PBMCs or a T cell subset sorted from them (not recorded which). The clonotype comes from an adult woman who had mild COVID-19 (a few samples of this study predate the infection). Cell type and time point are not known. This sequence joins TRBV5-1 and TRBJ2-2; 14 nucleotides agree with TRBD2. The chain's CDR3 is CASSSRTMGLAGASGGELFF. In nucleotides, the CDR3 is TGCGCCAGCAGCTCAAGAACAATGGGACTAGCGGGGGCCTCCGGCGGGGAGCTGTTTTTT.